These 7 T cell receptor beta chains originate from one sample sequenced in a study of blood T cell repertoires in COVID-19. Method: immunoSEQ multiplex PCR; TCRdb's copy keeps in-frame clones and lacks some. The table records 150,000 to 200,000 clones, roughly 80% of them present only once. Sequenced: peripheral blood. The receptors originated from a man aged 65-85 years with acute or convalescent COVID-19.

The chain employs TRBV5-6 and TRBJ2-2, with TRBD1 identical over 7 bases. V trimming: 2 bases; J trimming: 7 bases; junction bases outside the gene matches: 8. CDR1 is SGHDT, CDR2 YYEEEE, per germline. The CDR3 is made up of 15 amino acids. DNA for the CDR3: TGTGCCAGCAGCTTCCCCGGGACAGAAGGCGGGGAGCTGTTTTTT. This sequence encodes CASSFPGTEGGELFF.

CDR3 bases: TGTGCCAGTAGTATAGATCTCCGGGGGGGTCTCCCCTACAATGAGCAGTTCTTC. Translating gives CASSIDLRGGLPYNEQFF. The chain carries TRBV19 and TRBJ2-1; TRBD2 matches at 8 bases. The CDR3 runs to 18 residues. Germline CDR1 reads LNHDA; CDR2 reads SQIVND (reference sequence). Trimming at V came to 0 bases and at J to 2 bases, leaving 9 bases not matched to a gene. Full variable domain (rest looked up from reference TRBV19 and TRBJ2-1): DGGITQSPKYLFRKEGQNVTLSCEQNLNHDAMYWYRQDPGQGLRLIYYSQIVNDFQKGDIAEGYSVSREKKESFPLTVTSAQKNPTAFYLCASSIDLRGGLPYNEQFFGPGTRLTVL.

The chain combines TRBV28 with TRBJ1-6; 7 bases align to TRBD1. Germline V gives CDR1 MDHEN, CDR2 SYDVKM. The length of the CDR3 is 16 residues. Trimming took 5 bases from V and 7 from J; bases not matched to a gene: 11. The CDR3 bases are TGTGCCAGCAGTGCGGGGACAGCTGGCCGGAATTCACCCCTCCACTTT. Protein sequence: CASSAGTAGRNSPLHF.

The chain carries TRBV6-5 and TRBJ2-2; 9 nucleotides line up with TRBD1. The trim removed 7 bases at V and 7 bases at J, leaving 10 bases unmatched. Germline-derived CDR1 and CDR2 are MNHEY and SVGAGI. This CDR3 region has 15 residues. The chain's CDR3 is CASMRAQGAVGELFF. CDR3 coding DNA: TGTGCCAGCATGAGGGCACAGGGGGCGGTCGGGGAGCTGTTTTTT.

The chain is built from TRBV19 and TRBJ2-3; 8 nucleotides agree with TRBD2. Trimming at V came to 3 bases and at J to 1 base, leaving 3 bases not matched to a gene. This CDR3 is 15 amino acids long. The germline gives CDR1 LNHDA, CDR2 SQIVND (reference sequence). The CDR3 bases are TGTGCCAGTAGTATGCGGGAGGCCGGCACAGATACGCAGTATTTT. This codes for CASSMREAGTDTQYF.

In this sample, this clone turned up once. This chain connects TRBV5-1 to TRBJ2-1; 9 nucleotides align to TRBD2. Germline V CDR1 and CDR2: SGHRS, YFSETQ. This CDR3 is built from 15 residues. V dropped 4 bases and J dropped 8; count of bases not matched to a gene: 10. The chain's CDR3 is CASSPTSGGQHEQFF. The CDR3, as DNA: TGCGCCAGCAGCCCAACAAGCGGGGGGCAGCATGAGCAGTTCTTC.

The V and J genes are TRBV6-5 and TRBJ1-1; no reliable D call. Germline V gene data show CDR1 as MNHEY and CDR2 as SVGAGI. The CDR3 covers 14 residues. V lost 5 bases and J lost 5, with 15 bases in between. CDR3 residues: CASSPTWARTEAFF. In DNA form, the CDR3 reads TGTGCCAGCAGTCCCACTTGGGCACGGACTGAAGCTTTCTTT.